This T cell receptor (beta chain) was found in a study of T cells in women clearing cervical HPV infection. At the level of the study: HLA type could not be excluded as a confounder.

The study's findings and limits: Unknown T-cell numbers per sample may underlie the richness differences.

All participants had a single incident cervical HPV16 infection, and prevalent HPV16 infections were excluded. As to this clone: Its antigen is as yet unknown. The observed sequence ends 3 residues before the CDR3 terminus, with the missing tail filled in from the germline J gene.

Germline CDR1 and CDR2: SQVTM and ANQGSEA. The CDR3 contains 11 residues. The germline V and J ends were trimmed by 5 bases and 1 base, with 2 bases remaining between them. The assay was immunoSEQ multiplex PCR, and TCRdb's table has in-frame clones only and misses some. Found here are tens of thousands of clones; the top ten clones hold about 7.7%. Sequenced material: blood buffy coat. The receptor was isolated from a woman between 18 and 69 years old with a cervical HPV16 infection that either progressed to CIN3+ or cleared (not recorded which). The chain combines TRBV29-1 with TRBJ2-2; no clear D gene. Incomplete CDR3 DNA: TGCAGCGTTCAGAACACCGGGGAG. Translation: CSVQNTGE. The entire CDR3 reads CSVQNTGELFF.